This T cell receptor beta chain is drawn from a study of Tregs in tolerant kidney transplant recipients. Study conclusions and caveats: Findings come from small patient numbers and require larger validation. Antigen-driven expansion was suggested because donor-specific Tregs expanded more than all Tregs in tolerant patients. Some patients' samples used different primers over time, so nucleotide sequences weren't comparable.

Mixed chimerism was transient after nonmyeloablative marrow transplants from related graft donors. CD4+CD25+CD127- Tregs, CD4+CD25- non-Tregs, CD4 and CD8 cells were sorted. The CDR3 length is 14 residues. Germline lookup yields CDR1 LNHDA and CDR2 SQIVND (reference sequence). J lost 5 bases, V lost 4 bases, and 3 bases had no gene match. Profiling relied on immunoSEQ multiplex PCR, and the TCRdb table lists in-frame clones only, not all of them. Of about 81,000 clones detected, roughly nine tenths appear once; the ten largest clones hold 1.6%. In regard to this clone: The target antigen is unknown.

Source: CD4+ T cells from blood (PBMCs), taken 24 months after the transplant. This sequence was found in a human patient who received a combined kidney and bone marrow transplant. Some of the T cells might come from the graft donor. This chain uses TRBV19 with TRBJ1-1, with TRBD1 matching over 11 bases. CDR3 nucleotide sequence: TGTGCCAGTAGTAGGGACAGGGGGAGGACTGAAGCTTTCTTT. Translating gives CASSRDRGRTEAFF.